This T cell receptor (beta chain) was sequenced in a study of immune cell composition in non-small cell lung cancer. Study-wide findings and caveats: Lung adenocarcinomas had lower top 10 clone scores and clonality than squamous tumours. No significant correlation existed between pack-years smoked and tumour clonality. Squamous carcinomas (approximately 80%) more often had tumour-associated clones >0.5% than adenocarcinomas (approximately 35%). It was not proven that tumour-reactive clones equal dominant tumour-associated clones.

The table came from immunoSEQ multiplex PCR; TCRdb's copy has only in-frame clones and leaves some out. In the table there are some 11,000 clones, around 65% of which are singletons. This clone was counted a few times. The antigen remains undetermined. Losses at the gene ends were 5 bases for V and 1 base for J; bases not matched to a gene: 16. The germline CDR1 and CDR2 sequences are SEHNR and FQNEAQ (reference sequence). The CDR3 has 18 amino acids. The TCR sequence derives from a human donor with non-small cell lung cancer. The rearrangement links TRBV7-9 to TRBJ2-7, with TRBD1 matching over 8 bases. Specimen: lung tumor tissue. For the CDR3, the DNA is TGTGCCAGCAGCCCTGGGTGGAGGGGGACAGGAGGATCCTACGAGCAGTACTTC. This gives the protein CASSPGWRGTGGSYEQYF.